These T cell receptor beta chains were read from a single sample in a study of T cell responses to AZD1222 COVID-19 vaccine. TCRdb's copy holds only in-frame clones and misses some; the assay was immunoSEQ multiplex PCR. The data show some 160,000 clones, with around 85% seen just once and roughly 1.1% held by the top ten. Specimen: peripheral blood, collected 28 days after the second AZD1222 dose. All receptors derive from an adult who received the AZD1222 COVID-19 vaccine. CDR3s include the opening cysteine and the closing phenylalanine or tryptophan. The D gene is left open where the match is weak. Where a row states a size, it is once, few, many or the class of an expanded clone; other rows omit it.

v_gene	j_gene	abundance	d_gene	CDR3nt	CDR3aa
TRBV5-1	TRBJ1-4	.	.	TGCGCCAGCAGCTTGGCGCAGGGTGAGGAAAAACTGTTTTTT	CASSLAQGEEKLFF
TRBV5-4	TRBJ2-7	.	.	TGTGCCAGCAGCTTGGCGCTGGGGACTGGCTCCTACGAGCAGTACTTC	CASSLALGTGSYEQYF
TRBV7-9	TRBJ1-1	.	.	TGTGCCAGCAGCTTAGCAAAGGGGGGCGTAAGGCTGGACACTGAAGCTTTCTTT	CASSLAKGGVRLDTEAFF
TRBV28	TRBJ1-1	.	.	TGTGCCAGCACCGACGAAGGGCGTTGGGGGAAGACTCTCCTGAACACTGAAGCTTTCTTT	CASTDEGRWGKTLLNTEAFF
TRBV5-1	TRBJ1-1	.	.	TGCGCCAGCAGCCCCCCCAGGGCTGTGAACACTGAAGCTTTCTTT	CASSPPRAVNTEAFF
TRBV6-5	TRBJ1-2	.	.	TGTGCCAGCAGCACGAACCCATACTATGGCTACACCTTC	CASSTNPYYGYTF
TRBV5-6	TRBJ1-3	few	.	TGTGCCAGCAGCTTGTACAACAGGATATCTGGAAACACCATATATTTT	CASSLYNRISGNTIYF
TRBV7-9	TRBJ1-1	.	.	TGTGCCAGCAGCTTAGCGGGTCCTGAAGCTTTCTTT	CASSLAGPEAFF
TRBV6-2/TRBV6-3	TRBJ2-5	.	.	TGTGCCAGCAGTTACTCTGGGCGGCGGGGTCATACGACCCAGTACTTC	CASSYSGRRGHTTQYF
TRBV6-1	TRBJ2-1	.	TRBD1	TGTGCCAGCAGTGAAAGGAGGACAGGGGGCAATGAGCAGTTCTTC	CASSERRTGGNEQFF
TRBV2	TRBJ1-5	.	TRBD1	TGTGCCAGCACTACGACAGGGGATAGCAATCAGCCCCAGCATTTT	CASTTTGDSNQPQHF
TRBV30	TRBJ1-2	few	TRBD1	TGTGCCTGGAGAGGGACAGGGGGGTATGGCTACACCTTC	CAWRGTGGYGYTF